This section outlines one TCR beta chain sequence together with its context. Profiling relied on immunoSEQ multiplex PCR, and the TCRdb table lists in-frame clones only, not all of them. The sample shows more than 55,000 clones, 70% to 90% of them seen only once. This sample was included in a study of blood T cell repertoires in COVID-19. Background on the study: Sample material is recorded as cDNA or gDNA derived from T cells, B-cell-depleted T cells, or PBMCs.

The sequenced sample was peripheral blood. The TCR comes from a woman aged 70 to 79 with acute or convalescent COVID-19.

The CDR3 DNA reads as TGTGCCAGCAGTTTATGGGGAGGGGGGAAAGGTTCCTACGAGCAGTACTTC. It codes for CASSLWGGGKGSYEQYF. This rearrangement joins TRBV28 to TRBJ2-7; D perhaps matches TRBD2 (7 bases). The germline gives CDR1 MDHEN, CDR2 SYDVKM. The V and J ends lost 0 bases and 1 base respectively, with 16 bases between them. The CDR3 has 17 amino acids.